This is a list of T cell receptor beta chains from one sample in a study of metastatic and nonmetastatic thyroid tumors. MiXCR re-clonotyped the PCR reads for TCRdb. The sample holds more than 50,000 clones; roughly 20% are singletons and the top ten take 4%. What was sequenced was blood. The source is a female donor with papillary thyroid cancer or a benign thyroid nodule (not recorded which). Some clones in this sample may be carry-over from other donors' samples. CDR3s include the opening cysteine and the closing phenylalanine or tryptophan. The D gene is left open where the match is weak. A clone size is listed for some rows: how often the clone was seen (once, few, many), or a class if it is expanded.

v_call	d_call	j_call	clone_size	cdr3_nt	cdr3_aa
TRBV20-1	TRBD2	TRBJ2-5	many	TGCAGTGCTAGGTTTGGGGGGGTTGGGGCAGAGACCCAGTACTTC	CSARFGGVGAETQYF
TRBV20-1	-	TRBJ2-5	many	TGCAGTGCTAGAGATCGAATGTATCTAGGGGAGACCCAGTACTTC	CSARDRMYLGETQYF
TRBV5-4	-	TRBJ1-1	many	TGTGCCAGCAGCAAAGGATCTATGAACACTGAAGCTTTCTTT	CASSKGSMNTEAFF
TRBV5-1	-	TRBJ2-7	many	TGCGCCAGCAGCTTGGAGGGGGACGAGCAGTACTTC	CASSLEGDEQYF
TRBV30	TRBD1	TRBJ1-1	many	TGTGCCTGGAGTCTACGCGACAGGGGTCCGGCGGCTTTCTTT	CAWSLRDRGPAAFF
TRBV7-9	-	TRBJ2-7	many	TGTGCCAGCACCGAGTTGGACGAGCAGTACTTC	CASTELDEQYF
TRBV7-9	TRBD1	TRBJ1-5	many	TGTGCCAGCAGCTTGGGACAGGTGGGCCCGCAGCCCCAGCATTTT	CASSLGQVGPQPQHF
TRBV5-1	TRBD2	TRBJ2-1	many	TGCGCCAGCAGTCCCCCCGGGACTAGCGGCGGCAATGAGCAGTTCTTC	CASSPPGTSGGNEQFF
TRBV28	-	TRBJ2-6	many	TGTGCCAGCAGTAGAGGGATGCGGGGCCCTGGGGCCAACGTCCTGACTTTC	CASSRGMRGPGANVLTF
TRBV5-8	-	TRBJ1-1	many	TGTGCCAGCAGCTCGGGTCAAGCTTTCTTT	CASSSGQAFF
TRBV29-1	TRBD1	TRBJ2-1	many	TGCAGCGTTAACAGACAGGGGAAGTACAATGAGCAGTTCTTC	CSVNRQGKYNEQFF
TRBV14	-	TRBJ1-6	many	TGTGCCAGCAGCCAAGAGGGGGCGAGCTCCTATAATTCACCCCTCCACTTT	CASSQEGASSYNSPLHF
TRBV30	-	TRBJ1-4	many	TGTGCCTGGACCCCTTTATGGGAAACGACTAATGAAAAACTGTTTTTT	CAWTPLWETTNEKLFF
TRBV20-1	TRBD2	TRBJ2-1	many	TGCAGTGCCTCTAGCGGGAGAGGCAATGAGCAGTTCTTC	CSASSGRGNEQFF
TRBV5-6	-	TRBJ1-5	many	TGTGCCAGCAGCGAAACAGGAAATAGCAATCAGCCCCAGCATTTT	CASSETGNSNQPQHF
TRBV7-3	-	TRBJ1-1	many	TGTGCCAGCAGCTTAAGTAGGAACACTGAAGCTTTCTTT	CASSLSRNTEAFF
TRBV5-1	-	TRBJ2-1	many	TGCGCCAGCGCGTGGGCGGTCTCCTACAATGAGCAGTTCTTC	CASAWAVSYNEQFF
TRBV5-1	-	TRBJ2-7	many	TGCGCCAGCAGTCCCTGGGGAAGGTACGAGCAGTACTTC	CASSPWGRYEQYF
TRBV15	TRBD2	TRBJ2-6	many	TGTGCCACCAGCAGCCTGGGGACTAGCGGGAGCTCTGGGGCCAACGTCCTGACTTTC	CATSSLGTSGSSGANVLTF
TRBV20-1	-	TRBJ2-7	many	TGCAGTGCTCCTAATTGGACCGTACAGAGGGACGAGCAGTACTTC	CSAPNWTVQRDEQYF
TRBV6-6	-	TRBJ1-2	many	TGTGCCAGCAGTTACCATCCACAGGGACGCTATGGCTACACCTTC	CASSYHPQGRYGYTF
TRBV3-1	-	TRBJ2-7	many	TGTGCCAGCAGCCGGACTTCCGCCTACGAGCAGTACTTC	CASSRTSAYEQYF
TRBV5-4	-	TRBJ2-5	-	TGTGCCAGCAGCTTGGGGCCCCACGAGACCCAGTACTTC	CASSLGPHETQYF
TRBV19	TRBD2	TRBJ2-3	many	TGTGCCAGTGCCTCCGGGACTAGCGGGGTAGCAGATACGCAGTATTTT	CASASGTSGVADTQYF
TRBV7-2	TRBD2	TRBJ2-7	-	TGTGCCAGCAGCCCGAGCGGGGGCTACGAGCAGTACTTC	CASSPSGGYEQYF
TRBV20-1	TRBD2	TRBJ2-1	-	TGCAGTGAGGGCAGCGGGAGGGTCGGAACCTACAATGAGCAGTTCTTC	CSEGSGRVGTYNEQFF
TRBV7-2	TRBD2	TRBJ2-1	-	TGTGCCATCAGCTCAGCCGTGGACTGGGCGGGAGGTGTGAATGAGCAGTTCTTC	CAISSAVDWAGGVNEQFF
TRBV7-2	-	TRBJ1-2	many	TGTGCCAGCAGCCTCATTGGGGGGGGGATCAGAGGTGGCTACACCTTC	CASSLIGGGIRGGYTF
TRBV5-4	-	TRBJ2-5	many	TGTGCCAGCAGCTTGGAGGGGCGTTGGGGTGGGGAGACCCAGTACTTC	CASSLEGRWGGETQYF
TRBV11-2	-	TRBJ2-5	many	TGTGCCAGCAGCTTAGTAGTTGAGGAGACCCAGTACTTC	CASSLVVEETQYF
TRBV9	TRBD2	TRBJ2-1	many	TGTGCCAGCAGCCCCTCTAGCGGGAGTAGACATGAGCAGTTCTTC	CASSPSSGSRHEQFF
TRBV28	-	TRBJ2-5	many	TGTGCCAGCAGTTCCCCACAGGGGGGGGGAGAGACCCAGTACTTC	CASSSPQGGGETQYF
TRBV27	-	TRBJ2-1	many	TGTGCCAGCAGTGGGCTAGAGGGGAGCTCCTACAATGAGCAGTTCTTC	CASSGLEGSSYNEQFF
TRBV29-1	-	TRBJ1-2	many	TGCAGCGGGGGCAGGGGCGGAGGGGGCTACACCTTC	CSGGRGGGGYTF
TRBV14	-	TRBJ2-3	few	TGTGCCAGCAGGATGATGGGTTCCGGCACAGATACGCAGTATTTT	CASRMMGSGTDTQYF
TRBV28	-	TRBJ2-7	few	TGTGCCAGCAGTACAATCGCGACAGGTTTGTCTACCTACGAGCAGTACTTC	CASSTIATGLSTYEQYF
TRBV20-1	-	TRBJ2-3	many	TGCAGTGCTAGAGCTGGGGGATTCACAGATACGCAGTATTTT	CSARAGGFTDTQYF
TRBV6-5	TRBD1	TRBJ1-5	-	TGTGCCAGCATTATAGCTTGGACAGGCCTGCCCAAGCATTTT	CASIIAWTGLPKHF
TRBV5-1	-	TRBJ1-4	many	TGCGCCAGCAGCCTGGAGGGAGGTTATAATGAAAAACTGTTTTTT	CASSLEGGYNEKLFF
TRBV3-1	-	TRBJ2-2	-	TGTGCCAGCAGCTTCAGGGGGGAGACCAGGGAGGTGTTTTTT	CASSFRGETREVFF
TRBV5-1	-	TRBJ2-5	many	TGCGCCAGCAGCTTGTCACCAGGCAGGGGGGCGGAGACCCAGTACTTC	CASSLSPGRGAETQYF
TRBV5-1	TRBD1	TRBJ2-7	many	TGCGCCAGCAGCCTAGGACAGGGGGGCGAGCAGTACTTC	CASSLGQGGEQYF
TRBV29-1	TRBD2	TRBJ2-5	many	TGCAGCGTTGATGGGGCTAGCGGGGAAGAGACCCAGTACTTC	CSVDGASGEETQYF
TRBV6-1	TRBD2	TRBJ2-3	many	TGTGCCAGCAGTCCTCTGACTAGCGTCAATACGCAGTATTTT	CASSPLTSVNTQYF
TRBV5-1	-	TRBJ2-3	-	TGCGCCAGCAGCTTGTATGGGGGTACTAGCACAGATACGCAGTATTTT	CASSLYGGTSTDTQYF
TRBV11-2	-	TRBJ2-7	many	TGTGCCAGCAGCGTGCATGGGCTCTCCTACGAGCAGTACTTC	CASSVHGLSYEQYF
TRBV10-3	TRBD1	TRBJ2-5	few	TGTGCCACCTCGCTGGGACAGGGGGCCCAAGAGACCCAGTACTTC	CATSLGQGAQETQYF
TRBV18	TRBD2	TRBJ2-1	many	TGTGCCACCTCGGGACTAGCGGGAGTAGGGGAGCAGTTCTTC	CATSGLAGVGEQFF
TRBV20-1	-	TRBJ2-7	medium-sized	TGCAGTGCTAGCCCCCACTACGAGCAGTACTTC	CSASPHYEQYF
TRBV10-2	TRBD2	TRBJ2-7	many	TGCGCCAGCAAGGAAGGGACTAGCATCAACGAGCAGTACTTC	CASKEGTSINEQYF
TRBV9	TRBD2	TRBJ2-5	many	TGTGCCAGCAGCGGGGGAGCGGGGGGACAAGAGACCCAGTACTTC	CASSGGAGGQETQYF
TRBV12-3/TRBV12-4	-	TRBJ1-1	few	TGTGCCAGCAGTTTTATGTCGACCGGAGCTCCGACTGAAGCTTTCTTT	CASSFMSTGAPTEAFF
TRBV7-6	-	TRBJ1-4	many	TGTGCTACTACCCCGGGGGGGGCAACTAATGAAAAACTGTTTTTT	CATTPGGATNEKLFF